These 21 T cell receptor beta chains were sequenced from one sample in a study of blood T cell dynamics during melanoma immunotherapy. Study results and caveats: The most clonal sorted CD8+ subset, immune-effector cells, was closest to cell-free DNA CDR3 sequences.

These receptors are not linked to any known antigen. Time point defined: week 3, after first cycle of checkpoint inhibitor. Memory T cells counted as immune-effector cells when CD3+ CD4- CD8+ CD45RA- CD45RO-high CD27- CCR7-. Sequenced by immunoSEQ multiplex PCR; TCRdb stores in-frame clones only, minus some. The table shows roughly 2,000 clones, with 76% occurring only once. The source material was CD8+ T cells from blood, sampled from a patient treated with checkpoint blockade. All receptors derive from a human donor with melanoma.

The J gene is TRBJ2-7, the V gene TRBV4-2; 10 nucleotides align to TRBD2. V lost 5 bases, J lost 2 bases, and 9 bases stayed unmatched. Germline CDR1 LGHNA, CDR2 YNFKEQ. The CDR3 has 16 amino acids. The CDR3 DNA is TGTGCCAGCAGCTCCAGGACTAGCGGACCCACCTACGAGCAGTACTTC. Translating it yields CASSSRTSGPTYEQYF.

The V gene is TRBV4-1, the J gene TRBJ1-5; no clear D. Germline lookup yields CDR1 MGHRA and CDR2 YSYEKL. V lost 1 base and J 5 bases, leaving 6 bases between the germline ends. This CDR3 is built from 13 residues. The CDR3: CASSQGEHQPQHF. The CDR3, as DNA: TGCGCCAGCAGCCAAGGAGAGCATCAGCCCCAGCATTTT.

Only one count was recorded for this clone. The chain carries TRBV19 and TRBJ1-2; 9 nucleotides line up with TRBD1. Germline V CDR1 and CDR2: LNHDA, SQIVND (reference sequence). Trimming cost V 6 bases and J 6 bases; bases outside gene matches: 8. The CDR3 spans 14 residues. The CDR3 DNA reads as TGTGCCAGTAGCCTACAGGGGGCGCAGGATGGCTACACCTTC. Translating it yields CASSLQGAQDGYTF.

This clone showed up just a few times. The CDR3 protein is CASSSRDSSYNEQFF. The CDR3 nucleotides read TGTGCCAGCAGTTCCCGGGACAGCTCCTACAATGAGCAGTTCTTC. The chain joins TRBV6-1 to TRBJ2-1; 7 bases agree with TRBD1. J lost 0 bases, V lost 5 bases, and 4 bases had no gene match. The CDR3 consists of 15 residues. CDR1 MNHNS and CDR2 SASEGT come from the germline V gene.

DNA for the CDR3: TGTGCCAGCAGCGTAGAAGGGGGCGTTGAAGCTTTCTTT. It yields the protein CASSVEGGVEAFF. This chain connects TRBV9 to TRBJ1-1; the match to TRBD1 covers 7 bases. Germline V gene data show CDR1 as SGDLS and CDR2 as YYNGEE. This CDR3 contains 13 residues. J gave up 7 bases and V 0 bases, and 3 bases lay outside the gene matches.

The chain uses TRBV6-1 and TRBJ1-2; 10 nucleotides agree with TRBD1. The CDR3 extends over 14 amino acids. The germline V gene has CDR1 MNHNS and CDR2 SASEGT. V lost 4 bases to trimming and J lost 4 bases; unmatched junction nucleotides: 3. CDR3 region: CASSGGTGVYGYTF. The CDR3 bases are TGTGCCAGCAGTGGGGGGACAGGGGTCTATGGCTACACCTTC.

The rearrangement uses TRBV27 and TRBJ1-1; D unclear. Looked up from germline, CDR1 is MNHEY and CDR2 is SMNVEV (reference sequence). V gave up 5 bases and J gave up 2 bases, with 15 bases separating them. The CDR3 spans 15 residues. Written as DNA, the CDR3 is TGTGCCAGCAGTCCCCTTTTCGAACCCAACACTGAAGCTTTCTTT. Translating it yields CASSPLFEPNTEAFF.

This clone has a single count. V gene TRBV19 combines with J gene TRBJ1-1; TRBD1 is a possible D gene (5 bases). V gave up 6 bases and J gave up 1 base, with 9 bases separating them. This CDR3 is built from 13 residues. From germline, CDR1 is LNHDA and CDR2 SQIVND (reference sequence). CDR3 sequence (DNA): TGTGCCAGTAGGCCCGGGGGGAACACTGAAGCTTTCTTT. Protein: CASRPGGNTEAFF.

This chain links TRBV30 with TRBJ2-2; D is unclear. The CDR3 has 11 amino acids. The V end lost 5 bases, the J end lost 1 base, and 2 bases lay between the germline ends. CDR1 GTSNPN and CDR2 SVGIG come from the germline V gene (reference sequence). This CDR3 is CAWQNTGELFF. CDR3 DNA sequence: TGTGCCTGGCAGAACACCGGGGAGCTGTTTTTT.

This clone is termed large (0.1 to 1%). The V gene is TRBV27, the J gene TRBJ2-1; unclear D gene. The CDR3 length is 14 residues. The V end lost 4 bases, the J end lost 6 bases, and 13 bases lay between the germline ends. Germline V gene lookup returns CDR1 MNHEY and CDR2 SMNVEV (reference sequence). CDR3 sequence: CASSSFHRPNEQFF. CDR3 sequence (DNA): TGTGCCAGCAGTTCTTTCCACCGGCCCAATGAGCAGTTCTTC.

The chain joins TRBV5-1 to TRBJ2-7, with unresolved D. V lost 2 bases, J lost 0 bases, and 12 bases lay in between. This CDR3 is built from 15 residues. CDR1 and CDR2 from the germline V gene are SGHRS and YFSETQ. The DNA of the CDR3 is TGCGCCAGCAGCTTCGCAGCCGCATCCTCCTACGAGCAGTACTTC. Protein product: CASSFAAASSYEQYF.

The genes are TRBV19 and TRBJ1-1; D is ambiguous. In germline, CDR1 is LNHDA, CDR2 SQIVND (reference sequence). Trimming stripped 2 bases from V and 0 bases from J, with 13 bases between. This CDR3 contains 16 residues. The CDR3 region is CASSINFGRLNTEAFF. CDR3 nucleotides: TGTGCCAGTAGTATAAATTTCGGACGGCTGAACACTGAAGCTTTCTTT.

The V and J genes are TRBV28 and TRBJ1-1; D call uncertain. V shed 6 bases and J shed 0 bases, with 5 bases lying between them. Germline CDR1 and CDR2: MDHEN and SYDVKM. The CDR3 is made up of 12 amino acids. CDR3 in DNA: TGTGCCAGCAGCCTCATGAACACTGAAGCTTTCTTT. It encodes CASSLMNTEAFF. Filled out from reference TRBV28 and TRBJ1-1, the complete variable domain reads DVKVTQSSRYLVKRTGEKVFLECVQDMDHENMFWYRQDPGLGLRLIYFSYDVKMKEKGDIPEGYSVSREKKERFSLILESASTNQTSMYLCASSLMNTEAFFGQGTRLTVV.

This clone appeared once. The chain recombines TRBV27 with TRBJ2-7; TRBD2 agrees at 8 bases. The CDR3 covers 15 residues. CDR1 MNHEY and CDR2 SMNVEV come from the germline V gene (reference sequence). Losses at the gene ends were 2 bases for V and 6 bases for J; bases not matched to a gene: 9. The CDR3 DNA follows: TGTGCCAGCAGTTTAGATCGAGCGGGAGTTGCCGAGCAGTACTTC. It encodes CASSLDRAGVAEQYF.

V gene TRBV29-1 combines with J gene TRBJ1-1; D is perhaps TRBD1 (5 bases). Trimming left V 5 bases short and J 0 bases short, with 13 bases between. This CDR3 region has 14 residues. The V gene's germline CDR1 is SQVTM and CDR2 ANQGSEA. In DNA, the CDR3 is TGCAGCGTTACCCCCGGGACGGTGAACACTGAAGCTTTCTTT. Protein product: CSVTPGTVNTEAFF.

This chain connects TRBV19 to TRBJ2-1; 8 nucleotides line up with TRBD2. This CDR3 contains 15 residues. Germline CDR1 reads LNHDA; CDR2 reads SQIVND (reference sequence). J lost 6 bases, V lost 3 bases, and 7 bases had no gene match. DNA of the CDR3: TGTGCCAGTAGTATTTTTAGCGGGAACCTCAATGAGCAGTTCTTC. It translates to CASSIFSGNLNEQFF.

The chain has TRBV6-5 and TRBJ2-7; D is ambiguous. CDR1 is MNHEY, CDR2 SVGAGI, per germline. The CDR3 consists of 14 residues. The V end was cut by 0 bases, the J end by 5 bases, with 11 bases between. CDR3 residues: CASSYSQLTDEQYF. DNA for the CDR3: TGTGCCAGCAGTTACTCCCAACTCACTGACGAGCAGTACTTC.

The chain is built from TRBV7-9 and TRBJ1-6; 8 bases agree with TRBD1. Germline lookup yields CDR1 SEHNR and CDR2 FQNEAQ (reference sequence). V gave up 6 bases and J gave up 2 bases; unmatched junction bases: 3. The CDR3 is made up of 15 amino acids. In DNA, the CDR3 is TGTGCCAGCAGGACGGGACAGGCCTATAATTCACCCCTCCACTTT. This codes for CASRTGQAYNSPLHF.

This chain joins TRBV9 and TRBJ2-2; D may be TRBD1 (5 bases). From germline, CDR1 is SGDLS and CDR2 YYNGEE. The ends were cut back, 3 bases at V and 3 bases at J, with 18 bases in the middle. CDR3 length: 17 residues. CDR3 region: CASSAPLRVGHTGELFF. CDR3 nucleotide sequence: TGTGCCAGCAGCGCTCCCCTCAGGGTGGGTCACACCGGGGAGCTGTTTTTT.

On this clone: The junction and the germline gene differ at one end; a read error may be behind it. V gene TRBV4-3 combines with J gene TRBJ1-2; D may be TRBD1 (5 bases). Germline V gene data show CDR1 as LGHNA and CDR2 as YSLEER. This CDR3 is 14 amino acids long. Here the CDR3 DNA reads TGCGCCAGCAGCCAAGAAGGGTTGAATACAGGACCGAGGTTC. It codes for CASSQEGLNTGPRF.

CDR3: CASSLGNTEAFF. The CDR3 DNA reads TGTGCCAGCAGTTTAGGAAACACTGAAGCTTTCTTT. V and J are TRBV28 and TRBJ1-1; D remains unclear. CDR1 MDHEN and CDR2 SYDVKM come from the germline V gene. The CDR3 contains 12 residues. Trimming removed 2 bases from V and 2 bases from J, with 3 bases in between.